These T cell receptor beta chains were read from a single sample in a study of blood T cell repertoires in COVID-19. Repertoires were generated with immunoSEQ multiplex PCR, while TCRdb's copy carries only in-frame clones and drops some. The sample includes about 200,000 clones, just over 85% of them seen just once. Sequenced input: peripheral blood. These receptor sequences come from an older man with acute or convalescent COVID-19. Both conserved end residues are part of each CDR3. D genes are given only for firm matches. Only part of the rows carry a size: once, few, many, or a class if the clone is expanded.

>few|TRBD1|TRBJ2-7|TRBV19
CASSGTGFYEQYF
TGTGCCAGTAGTGGGACAGGTTTCTACGAGCAGTACTTC
>-|TRBD1|TRBJ1-2|TRBV7-2
CASSRGTGGNYGYTF
TGTGCCAGCAGTCGGGGGACAGGGGGCAACTATGGCTACACCTTC
>few|-|TRBJ1-6|TRBV30
CAWSVNSNSPLHF
TGTGCCTGGAGTGTAAATTCGAATTCACCCCTCCACTTT
>few|TRBD2|TRBJ2-1|TRBV6-2/TRBV6-3
CASSPGTSSYNEQFF
TGTGCCAGCAGTCCCGGGACTAGCTCCTACAATGAGCAGTTCTTC
>once|-|TRBJ2-3|TRBV27
CASSPYQSGTDTQYF
TGTGCCAGCAGTCCCTACCAATCGGGCACAGATACGCAGTATTTT
>many|-|TRBJ2-4|TRBV27
CASSLGYGSLHIQYF
TGTGCCAGCAGTTTAGGGTACGGGAGTCTCCACATTCAGTACTTC
>-|TRBD1|TRBJ2-7|TRBV6-5
CASSYSNRGSYEQYF
TGTGCCAGCAGTTACTCGAACAGGGGCTCCTACGAGCAGTACTTC
>-|-|TRBJ2-1|TRBV16
CASSQGLPFVHEQFF
TGTGCCAGCAGCCAGGGACTGCCGTTTGTCCATGAGCAGTTCTTC
>-|TRBD1|TRBJ1-2|TRBV19
CASSLQGQDGYTF
TGTGCCAGTAGTCTACAGGGACAGGATGGCTACACCTTC
>few|TRBD1|TRBJ1-1|TRBV27
CASRSSGGWAFF
TGTGCCAGCAGGTCTTCAGGGGGATGGGCTTTCTTT
>-|-|TRBJ1-6|TRBV10-3
CAISEGGRSPLHF
TGTGCCATCAGTGAGGGAGGAAGGTCACCCCTCCACTTT
>-|TRBD1|TRBJ1-6|TRBV28
CASRGGTGDGSPLHF
TGTGCCAGCAGGGGCGGGACAGGGGACGGTTCACCCCTCCACTTT
>once|-|TRBJ2-1|TRBV11-3
CASSVYGTLLYNEQFF
TGTGCCAGCAGCGTCTACGGGACTCTACTTTACAATGAGCAGTTCTTC
>-|-|TRBJ2-7|TRBV7-2
CASSLGGGTPSYEQYF
TGTGCCAGCAGCTTGGGAGGCGGGACCCCATCCTACGAGCAGTACTTC
>-|-|TRBJ2-6|TRBV9
CASSVVPLASGANVLTF
TGTGCCAGCAGCGTCGTCCCTCTGGCCTCTGGGGCCAACGTCCTGACTTTC
>-|TRBD1|TRBJ2-2|TRBV28
CASRKPGQGSGELFF
TGTGCCAGCAGAAAACCGGGACAGGGCTCCGGGGAGCTGTTTTTT
>-|TRBD2|TRBJ2-3|TRBV3-1/TRBV3-2
CASSPPLLWGLKNLNTQYF
TGTGCCAGCAGCCCCCCCCTATTATGGGGACTAAAAAACCTCAATACGCAGTATTTT
>-|TRBD2|TRBJ2-5|TRBV7-9
CASSLAPTNGLAPETQYF
TGTGCCAGCAGCTTAGCCCCGACTAATGGACTAGCTCCGGAGACCCAGTACTTC
>-|-|TRBJ2-2|TRBV9
CASSVGRATGELFF
TGTGCCAGCAGCGTAGGGCGGGCCACCGGGGAGCTGTTTTTT
>-|-|TRBJ2-1|TRBV9
CASSTQRNNEQFF
TGTGCCAGCAGCACCCAGCGGAACAATGAGCAGTTCTTC
>-|TRBD2|TRBJ2-7|TRBV5-1
CASSLARLAGTTYEQYF
TGCGCCAGCAGCTTGGCAAGACTAGCGGGTACGACCTACGAGCAGTACTTC
>few|-|TRBJ1-2|TRBV28
CASRRGTANYGYTF
TGTGCCAGCAGGAGGGGGACGGCTAACTATGGCTACACCTTC
>-|-|TRBJ1-1|TRBV12-3/TRBV12-4
CASSQTGNTEAFF
TGTGCCAGCAGCCAGACAGGGAACACTGAAGCTTTCTTT
>-|TRBD2|TRBJ2-1|TRBV10-3
CAIRTSPYNEQFF
TGTGCCATCAGGACTAGCCCCTACAATGAGCAGTTCTTC
>-|TRBD1|TRBJ2-5|TRBV5-1
CASSFIQGAGETQYF
TGCGCCAGCAGCTTTATACAGGGGGCTGGAGAGACCCAGTACTTC
>-|-|TRBJ1-1|TRBV19
CASSIAGMNTEAFF
TGTGCCAGTAGTATAGCAGGGATGAACACTGAAGCTTTCTTT
>-|-|TRBJ1-5|TRBV11-2
CASSKDRRNQPQHF
TGTGCCAGCAGCAAAGACAGGCGAAATCAGCCCCAGCATTTT
>-|-|TRBJ2-3|TRBV6-1
CASSPSDTQYF
TGTGCCAGCAGTCCGTCAGATACGCAGTATTTT
>-|-|TRBJ1-2|TRBV3-1/TRBV3-2
CASSQEDSRLNYGYTF
TGTGCCAGCAGCCAAGAGGACAGTCGCCTCAACTATGGCTACACCTTC
>-|-|TRBJ2-1|TRBV28
CASSPSGGINNEQFF
TGTGCCAGCAGCCCCTCCGGCGGGATTAACAATGAGCAGTTCTTC
>-|TRBD1|TRBJ1-1|TRBV29-1
CSVDRQGMNTEAFF
TGCAGCGTGGACCGACAGGGGATGAACACTGAAGCTTTCTTT
>-|-|TRBJ2-5|TRBV30
CACYGGEETQYF
TGTGCCTGTTATGGCGGGGAGGAGACCCAGTACTTC
>-|TRBD1|TRBJ1-2|TRBV5-6
CASSLGPPTGLNYGYTF
TGTGCCAGCAGCTTGGGGCCCCCGACAGGGCTAAACTATGGCTACACCTTC
>-|-|TRBJ1-6|TRBV30
CAWSQRVTSYNSPLHF
TGTGCCTGGAGTCAGAGGGTAACCTCCTATAATTCACCCCTCCACTTT
>-|TRBD2|TRBJ2-5|TRBV11-1
CASSLAPPLAAYQETQYF
TGTGCCAGCAGCTTAGCCCCCCCACTAGCGGCGTACCAAGAGACCCAGTACTTC
>-|-|TRBJ1-6|TRBV28
CASSQGRGRRSPLHF
TGTGCCAGTTCCCAAGGGAGGGGGAGACGCTCACCCCTCCACTTT
>-|TRBD2|TRBJ2-1|TRBV5-1
CASSSVSGTEQFF
TGCGCCAGCAGCTCGGTTAGCGGGACTGAGCAGTTCTTC
>-|TRBD1|TRBJ1-2|TRBV4-1
CASSQGGQGARGYTF
TGCGCCAGCAGCCAAGGAGGACAGGGGGCGAGAGGCTACACCTTC
>-|TRBD1|TRBJ1-1|TRBV11-3
CASSPTGQGPTEAFF
TGTGCCAGCAGCCCAACGGGACAGGGTCCCACTGAAGCTTTCTTT
>-|TRBD2|TRBJ2-1|TRBV28
CASSSALGLAGRNEQFF
TGTGCCAGCAGTTCGGCCTTGGGACTAGCGGGACGAAATGAGCAGTTCTTC
>-|-|TRBJ1-2|TRBV5-1
CASSDAGPPNDYGYTF
TGCGCCAGCAGCGACGCGGGACCGCCCAACGACTATGGCTACACCTTC
>few|TRBD2|TRBJ2-1|TRBV5-5
CASSQPGLHNEQFF
TGTGCCAGCAGCCAACCGGGACTACACAATGAGCAGTTCTTC
>-|TRBD1|TRBJ1-5|TRBV2
CASSDWGDRGQPQHF
TGTGCCAGCAGTGATTGGGGGGACAGGGGACAGCCCCAGCATTTT
>-|TRBD1|TRBJ2-2|TRBV24-1
CATSDFGREGAAGELFF
TGTGCCACCAGTGATTTCGGTCGAGAGGGGGCGGCCGGGGAGCTGTTTTTT
>-|TRBD2|TRBJ2-7|TRBV19
CASSIVAGGGYEQYF
TGTGCCAGTAGTATCGTCGCGGGAGGTGGGTACGAGCAGTACTTC
>few|-|TRBJ1-2|TRBV28
CASNNEVSYGYTF
TGTGCCAGCAATAACGAGGTCTCCTATGGCTACACCTTC
>-|TRBD2|TRBJ2-3|TRBV18
CASSPPVSGGPDTQYF
TGTGCCAGCTCACCCCCGGTGAGCGGGGGCCCAGATACGCAGTATTTT
>-|-|TRBJ1-3|TRBV12-3/TRBV12-4
CASSFSSGNTIYF
TGTGCCAGCAGTTTCTCCTCTGGAAACACCATATATTTT
>once|-|TRBJ2-7|TRBV5-3
CARSRCTRDSSYEQYF
TGTGCCAGAAGCCGGTGCACACGAGACAGCTCCTACGAGCAGTACTTC
>-|-|TRBJ1-5|TRBV28
CASSPALSNQPQHF
TGTGCCAGCAGCCCCGCGTTGAGCAATCAGCCCCAGCATTTT
>once|-|TRBJ2-2|TRBV25-1
CASSVGLNTGELFF
TGTGCCAGCAGTGTGGGACTGAACACCGGGGAGCTGTTTTTT
>-|TRBD2|TRBJ2-1|TRBV29-1
CSVVARRTSRRNEQFF
TGCAGCGTTGTGGCCCGCCGGACTAGCCGGAGAAATGAGCAGTTCTTC
>-|-|TRBJ2-3|TRBV21-1
CASSKEAENFTDTQYF
TGTGCCAGCAGCAAAGAGGCGGAGAACTTCACAGATACGCAGTATTTT
>-|TRBD2|TRBJ2-2|TRBV3-1/TRBV3-2
CASSGTSQYTGELFF
TGTGCCAGCTCCGGGACTAGTCAGTACACCGGGGAGCTGTTTTTT
>-|TRBD2|TRBJ2-1|TRBV9
CASSVVGTSGGRNEQFF
TGTGCCAGCAGCGTAGTTGGAACTAGCGGGGGGAGGAATGAGCAGTTCTTC
>-|-|TRBJ1-3|TRBV19
CASSSPSEGSHTIYF
TGTGCCAGCTCGAGCCCCTCGGAGGGGAGTCACACCATATATTTT
>-|TRBD2|TRBJ2-2|TRBV30
CAWRGLAANTGELFF
TGTGCCTGGAGGGGACTAGCGGCAAACACCGGGGAGCTGTTTTTT
>-|TRBD1|TRBJ2-1|TRBV7-2
CASSPWTGPYNEQFF
TGTGCCAGCAGCCCGTGGACAGGGCCCTACAATGAGCAGTTCTTC
>-|-|TRBJ1-2|TRBV6-5
CATAYSGADNYGYTF
TGTGCCACCGCTTACTCAGGGGCCGATAACTATGGCTACACCTTC